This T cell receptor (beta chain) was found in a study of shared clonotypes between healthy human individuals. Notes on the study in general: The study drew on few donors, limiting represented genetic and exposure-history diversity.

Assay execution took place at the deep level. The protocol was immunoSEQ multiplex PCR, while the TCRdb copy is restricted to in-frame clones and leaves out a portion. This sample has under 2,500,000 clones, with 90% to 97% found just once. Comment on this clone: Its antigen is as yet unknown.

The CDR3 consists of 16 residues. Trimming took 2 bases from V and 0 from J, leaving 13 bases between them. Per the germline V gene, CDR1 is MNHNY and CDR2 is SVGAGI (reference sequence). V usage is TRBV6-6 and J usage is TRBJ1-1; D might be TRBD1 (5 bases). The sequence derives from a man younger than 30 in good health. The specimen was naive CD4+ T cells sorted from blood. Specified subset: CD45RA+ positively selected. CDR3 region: CASSYGTGTVNTEAFF. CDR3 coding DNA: TGTGCCAGCAGTTACGGTACCGGGACGGTGAACACTGAAGCTTTCTTT.